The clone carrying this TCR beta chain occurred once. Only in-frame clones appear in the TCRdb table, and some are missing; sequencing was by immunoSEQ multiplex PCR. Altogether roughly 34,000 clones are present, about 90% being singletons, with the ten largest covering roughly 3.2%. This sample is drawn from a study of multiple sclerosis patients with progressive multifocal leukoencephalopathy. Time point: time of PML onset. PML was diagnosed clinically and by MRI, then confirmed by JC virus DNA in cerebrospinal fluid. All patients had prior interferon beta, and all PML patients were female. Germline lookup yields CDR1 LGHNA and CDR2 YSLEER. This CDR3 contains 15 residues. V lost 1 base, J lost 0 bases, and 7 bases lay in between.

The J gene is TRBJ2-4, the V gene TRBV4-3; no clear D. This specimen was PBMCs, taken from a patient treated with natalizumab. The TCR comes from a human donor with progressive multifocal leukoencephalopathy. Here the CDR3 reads CASSQALGAKNIQYF. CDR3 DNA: TGCGCCAGCAGCCAAGCCCTAGGAGCCAAAAACATTCAGTACTTC.